What follows are 28 T cell receptor beta chains derived from one specimen sequenced in a study of early T cells in non-severe SARS-CoV-2 infection. TCRdb used MiXCR to reprocess the 5' RACE reads, holding one entry per CDR3 protein. The sample has about 59,000 distinct CDR3 sequences, about 13% seen once. The source was whole blood, collected at baseline. Receptors originate from an adult who was a healthcare worker with PCR-confirmed SARS-CoV-2 infection or an uninfected control (not recorded which).

This clonotype was seen only a few times. The chain links TRBV5-6 to TRBJ2-7, with TRBD1 identical over 7 bases. This CDR3 has 13 amino acids. The trim removed 5 bases at V and 3 bases at J, leaving 5 bases unmatched. Germline CDR1 SGHDT, CDR2 YYEEEE. CDR3 in DNA: TGTGCCAGCAGACGACAGGGTTACTACGAGCAGTACTTC. Protein: CASRRQGYYEQYF.

Only a few counts were recorded for this clonotype. The chain combines TRBV4-1 with TRBJ2-1; D might be TRBD2 (6 bases). Trimming pared 1 base from V and 0 bases from J, leaving 10 bases between. The germline CDR1 and CDR2 sequences are MGHRA and YSYEKL. The CDR3 covers 16 residues. Written as DNA, the CDR3 is TGCGCCAGCAGCCAAGGAGACGGGAGCTCCTACAATGAGCAGTTCTTC. Its translation: CASSQGDGSSYNEQFF.

There are a few counts of this clonotype. V and J are TRBV27 and TRBJ1-2; possibly TRBD1 for D (5 bases). CDR1 is MNHEY, CDR2 SMNVEV, per germline (reference sequence). The CDR3 runs to 13 residues. Trimming left V 2 bases short and J 4 bases short, with 8 bases between. In DNA form, the CDR3 reads TGTGCCAGCAGTTTAAAAGGGGCCTATGGCTACACCTTC. Protein sequence: CASSLKGAYGYTF.

In its sample, this clonotype was seen a few times. The V call is TRBV2, the J call TRBJ1-1; D is unclear. The CDR3 is 13 residues long. Trimming took 4 bases from V and 2 from J, leaving 8 bases between them. Germline V gene data show CDR1 as SNHLY and CDR2 as FYNNEI. The CDR3 bases are TGTGCCAGCAGTGGAAGGACCAACACTGAAGCTTTCTTT. Translated: CASSGRTNTEAFF.

The chain employs TRBV27 and TRBJ2-5; 7 nucleotides match TRBD1. CDR3 length: 16 residues. The V gene's germline CDR1 is MNHEY and CDR2 SMNVEV (reference sequence). The junction had 11 bases not matched to a gene; V was cut back by 3 bases and J by 4 bases. CDR3 protein: CASSFGPWTGPETQYF. CDR3 bases: TGTGCCAGCAGTTTCGGGCCCTGGACAGGTCCAGAGACCCAGTACTTC.

DNA for the CDR3: TGTGCCAGCAGTTCTTTACAGGGGAACCAGCCCCAGCATTTT. Its translation: CASSSLQGNQPQHF. This rearrangement joins TRBV6-6 to TRBJ1-5, with 7 bases fitting TRBD1. The germline CDR1 and CDR2 sequences are MNHNY and SVGAGI (reference sequence). Unmatched junction bases numbered 7, after V lost 4 bases and J lost 7 bases. The CDR3 extends over 14 amino acids.

The J gene is TRBJ2-6, the V gene TRBV12-3 or TRBV12-4; D is unclear. V was trimmed by 7 bases and J by 3 bases, leaving 16 bases between them. This CDR3 has 16 amino acids. The CDR3 DNA is TGTGCCAGCACCCAACACGGTGAATATGGGGCCAACGTCCTGACTTTC. Translation gives CASTQHGEYGANVLTF.

The chain employs TRBV4-3 and TRBJ2-7, with D perhaps TRBD2 (5 bases). The CDR3 covers 14 residues. CDR1 is LGHNA, CDR2 YSLEER, per germline. The ends were cut back, 0 bases at V and 6 bases at J, with 12 bases in the middle. For the CDR3, the DNA is TGCGCCAGCAGCCAAGAACGGGGTGTCCGCGAGCAGTACTTC. It yields the protein CASSQERGVREQYF.

In the case of this clonotype: One end of the junction is discordant with germline, which a read error may explain. The V gene is TRBV7-9, the J gene TRBJ1-3; no reliable D call. The CDR3 length is 18 residues. CDR1 and CDR2 from the germline V gene are SEHNR and FQNEAQ (reference sequence). CDR3 in DNA: TGTGCCAGCAGCTCGAGGGCCACGACGCCCGGATCTGAAAACACCATATATTTT. This encodes CASSSRATTPGSENTIYF.

This clonotype showed up many times. The rearrangement joins TRBV7-9 to TRBJ1-5; D unresolved. Germline values: CDR1 SEHNR, CDR2 FQNEAQ (reference sequence). V was pared by 0 bases and J by 7 bases, with 4 bases between. This CDR3 has 12 amino acids. CDR3 coding DNA: TGTGCCAGCAGCTTAGCGGAACAGCCCCAGCATTTT. It codes for CASSLAEQPQHF.

This clonotype was found many times. The rearrangement links TRBV20-1 to TRBJ2-2; a possible D gene is TRBD1 (6 bases). V lost 6 bases to trimming and J lost 2 bases, with 16 bases between them. CDR1 and CDR2 (germline): DFQATT, SNEGSKA (reference sequence). The CDR3 is 15 residues long. This CDR3 is CSARPPGHNTGELFF. DNA of the CDR3: TGCAGTGCCAGACCCCCGGGACATAACACCGGGGAGCTGTTTTTT.

This clonotype showed up just a few times. The V call is TRBV18, the J call TRBJ2-7; TRBD2 aligns across 9 bases. CDR1 is KGHSH, CDR2 LQKENI, per germline. This CDR3 has 18 amino acids. Losses at the gene ends were 1 base for V and 5 bases for J; bases not matched to a gene: 15. The CDR3 DNA follows: TGTGCCAGCTCACCACGATTCAGTATAGCGGGAGTAAAAGACGAGCAGTACTTC. Its protein is CASSPRFSIAGVKDEQYF.

This clonotype has a count of ten or more. The chain carries TRBV7-9 and TRBJ2-1; no clear D gene. The V gene lost 5 bases and the J gene lost 9 bases, with 11 bases spanning the gap. The V gene's germline CDR1 is SEHNR and CDR2 FQNEAQ (reference sequence). The CDR3 extends over 12 amino acids. The CDR3 DNA reads TGTGCCAGCAGCCCCAGCCGCAGTGAGCAGTTCTTC. Encoded protein: CASSPSRSEQFF.

This clonotype was observed a few times. The CDR3 here is CASSPGGWGSPLHF. CDR3 DNA: TGTGCCAGCAGCCCCGGGGGGTGGGGTTCACCCCTCCACTTT. V usage is TRBV12-3 or TRBV12-4 and J usage is TRBJ1-6; a weak D match, TRBD1 (5 bases). CDR3 length: 14 residues. The germline V and J ends were trimmed by 6 bases and 9 bases, with 15 bases remaining between them.

This clonotype was counted only a few times. The V gene is TRBV6-5, the J gene TRBJ2-3, with 9 nucleotides matching TRBD2. With V trimmed by 7 bases and J by 4 bases, 15 bases remained unmatched. Per germline, CDR1 MNHEY and CDR2 SVGAGI. The CDR3 contains 17 residues. CDR3 region: CASIHPQGLAKADTQYF. CDR3 in DNA: TGTGCCAGCATCCACCCCCAAGGACTAGCGAAGGCAGATACGCAGTATTTT.

The chain links TRBV19 to TRBJ2-6; 11 bases line up with TRBD2. Germline values: CDR1 LNHDA, CDR2 SQIVND (reference sequence). The CDR3 extends over 19 amino acids. Germline trimming cut 3 bases from V and 4 bases from J; bases unmatched to any gene: 11. CDR3 in DNA: TGTGCCAGTAGTATCGTCACTAGCGGGAGACAGGCCGGGGCCAACGTCCTGACTTTC. It is translated as CASSIVTSGRQAGANVLTF.

This clonotype was observed a handful of times. V usage is TRBV6-4 and J usage is TRBJ2-3; 7 positions agree with TRBD2. This CDR3 comprises 15 residues. V lost 2 bases and J lost 3; bases outside the gene matches: 5. CDR1 and CDR2 from the germline V gene are MRHNA and SNTAGT. The CDR3 DNA reads TGTGCCAGCAGTGACGGGGAGGGCGGGACAGATACGCAGTATTTT. It is translated as CASSDGEGGTDTQYF.

This clonotype was detected only a few times. The chain employs TRBV7-6 and TRBJ2-7; perhaps D is TRBD1 or TRBD2 (5 bases each). V lost 1 base, J lost 7 bases, and 14 bases lay in between. The CDR3 has 14 amino acids. The V gene's germline CDR1 is SGHVS and CDR2 FNYEAQ. CDR3 sequence (DNA): TGTGCCAGCAGCTTAGAGTGGGGGTCGCGGGAGCAGTACTTC. Residues: CASSLEWGSREQYF.

This clonotype occurred a few times. CDR3 DNA sequence: TGTGCCAGCAGCTTAGTTGCAGCGATCGGCACAGATACGCAGTATTTT. Translated, it gives CASSLVAAIGTDTQYF. V is TRBV7-6 and J is TRBJ2-3; D remains ambiguous. V was cut by 1 base and J by 1 base, with 12 bases left in between. CDR3 length: 16 residues. Germline CDR1 and CDR2: SGHVS and FNYEAQ.

This chain links TRBV5-1 with TRBJ1-2; a possible D gene is TRBD1 (6 bases). The CDR3 is made up of 13 amino acids. Between the trimmed V and J ends, which lost 0 bases and 6 bases, there was a span of 9 bases. Germline V gene sequence: CDR1 SGHRS, CDR2 YFSETQ. CDR3: CASSLEGGNGYTF. The CDR3 region has the DNA TGCGCCAGCAGCTTGGAAGGGGGTAATGGCTACACCTTC.

V usage is TRBV28 and J usage is TRBJ2-1, with 11 bases aligning to TRBD2. The germline gives CDR1 MDHEN, CDR2 SYDVKM. With 2 bases clipped from V and 9 bases from J, the junction kept 6 bases outside the gene matches. CDR3 length equals 15 residues. CDR3 region: CASSLPTSGRPEQFF. The DNA of the CDR3 is TGTGCCAGCAGTTTACCCACTAGCGGGAGACCTGAGCAGTTCTTC.

This sequence joins TRBV5-5 and TRBJ1-1; no reliable D call. Germline V gene lookup returns CDR1 SGHKS and CDR2 YYEKEE (reference sequence). V lost 4 bases, J lost 7 bases, and 17 bases lay in between. The CDR3 covers 14 residues. CDR3 residues: CASSLRTPTFEAFF. CDR3 nucleotide sequence: TGTGCCAGCAGCCTACGTACGCCTACCTTTGAAGCTTTCTTT.

This clonotype was observed a handful of times. This chain links TRBV29-1 with TRBJ2-7, with TRBD2 matching 8 bases. V shed 7 bases and J 6 bases; nucleotides not matched to a gene: 11. This CDR3 has 13 amino acids. The germline V gene has CDR1 SQVTM and CDR2 ANQGSEA. The CDR3 DNA reads TGCAGCGCTCATAGCGGGGAGGTATCCGAGCAGTACTTC. Protein: CSAHSGEVSEQYF.

Many counts were recorded for this clonotype. The chain combines TRBV28 with TRBJ1-2; D is perhaps TRBD1 (6 bases). V lost 5 bases to trimming and J lost 2 bases, with 18 bases between them. This CDR3 region has 16 residues. Germline CDR1 and CDR2: MDHEN and SYDVKM. CDR3 DNA: TGTGCCAGCAGTCCACCCTACAGGGAACCAAACTATGGCTACACCTTC. Protein product: CASSPPYREPNYGYTF.

The V and J genes are TRBV20-1 and TRBJ2-7; the match to TRBD1 covers 7 bases. V lost 6 bases and J lost 5; bases outside the gene matches: 13. The CDR3 is 14 amino acids. Germline V gives CDR1 DFQATT, CDR2 SNEGSKA (reference sequence). CDR3 in amino acids: CSAPVSGTGDEQYF. The CDR3 DNA reads as TGCAGTGCCCCGGTTTCTGGAACAGGGGACGAGCAGTACTTC.

There are a few counts of this clonotype. The V and J genes are TRBV12-3 or TRBV12-4 and TRBJ1-1, with a tentative D call TRBD1 (5 bases). Trimming took off 5 bases at V and 8 bases at J, with 15 bases between the two ends. The CDR3 runs to 13 residues. CDR3 loop: CASSATDGLEAFF. The DNA for the CDR3 is TGTGCCAGCAGTGCGACAGATGGGTTAGAAGCTTTCTTT.

This clonotype was observed once. The CDR3 region is CASSRHSPYEQYF. CDR3 in DNA: TGTGCCAGCAGCCGACATAGTCCCTACGAGCAGTACTTC. The chain combines TRBV16 with TRBJ2-7; D remains ambiguous. The germline V gene has CDR1 KGHSY and CDR2 FQNENV. CDR3 length equals 13 residues. V was pared by 4 bases and J by 2 bases, with 9 bases between. The full variable domain, rest sourced from reference TRBV16 and TRBJ2-7, is GEEVAQTPKHLVRGEGQKAKLYCAPIKGHSYVFWYQQVLKNEFKFLISFQNENVFDETGMPKERFSAKCLPNSPCSLEIQATKLEDSAVYFCASSRHSPYEQYFGPGTRLTVT.

This clonotype was seen repeatedly, ten times or more. The chain carries TRBV20-1 and TRBJ2-7; the D is unclear. The CDR3 runs to 15 residues. Germline V gene data show CDR1 as DFQATT and CDR2 as SNEGSKA (reference sequence). Trimming took 0 bases from V and 1 from J, leaving 13 bases between them. The CDR3 reads CSARDYSRVSYEQYF. CDR3 sequence (DNA): TGCAGTGCTAGAGATTATAGCCGGGTATCCTACGAGCAGTACTTC.